A single sample gave rise to the 16 T cell receptor beta chains below, sequenced in a study of spatial heterogeneity in lung cancer. Each CDR3 protein is one row after TCRdb ran MiXCR on the 5' RACE reads. The table has a few thousand distinct CDR3 sequences, roughly 8.5% seen once; the top ten hold less than 50%. Stated time point: sample taken at primary tumor resection. Sequencing covered unsorted whole RNA taken from tumor, nontumor lung or frozen PBMC. Here the sequenced sample was normal lung tissue next to the tumor, taken at surgery. The receptors were sampled from a male donor with early-stage non-small cell lung cancer.

This clonotype was detected only once. Within a library made for alpha chains, this beta chain is off target, and its count is uninformative. The chain is built from TRBV28 and TRBJ2-7, with D unresolved. V was shortened by 3 bases and J by 4 bases, with 10 bases between the two germline ends. Per the germline V gene, CDR1 is MDHEN and CDR2 is SYDVKM. There are 13 residues in the CDR3. For the CDR3, the DNA is TGTGCCAGCAGTTTCAGAGACTTTTACGAGCAGTACTTC. This gives the protein CASSFRDFYEQYF.

This clonotype has at least ten counts. With the library built for alpha chains, this beta chain is off target and its frequency is not meaningful. The chain recombines TRBV15 with TRBJ2-6, with no clear D. This CDR3 comprises 16 residues. Trimming stripped 1 base from V and 2 bases from J, with 9 bases between. In germline, CDR1 is LNHNV, CDR2 YYDKDF (reference sequence). The CDR3 nucleotides read TGTGCCACCAGCAGAGGGTCTAGGGCTGGGGCCAACGTCCTGACTTTC. It codes for CATSRGSRAGANVLTF.

By sample share, this clonotype is medium-sized. This beta chain is an unintended read in a library built for alpha chains; its size means little. This rearrangement joins TRBV27 to TRBJ2-3; the D is unclear. The germline CDR1 and CDR2 sequences are MNHEY and SMNVEV (reference sequence). The CDR3 is made up of 14 amino acids. V lost 3 bases to trimming and J lost 1 base, with 8 bases between them. The CDR3 is CASSFQHRTDTQYF. CDR3 nucleotides: TGTGCCAGCAGTTTTCAGCACCGCACAGATACGCAGTATTTT.

Within the sample, this clonotype is medium-sized. A library prepared for alpha chains yielded this beta chain as an off-target read; its size is of little meaning. The V and J genes are TRBV19 and TRBJ1-4; unclear D gene. Looked up from germline, CDR1 is LNHDA and CDR2 is SQIVND (reference sequence). Trimming removed 6 bases at V and 5 bases at J, with 31 bases between. The CDR3 has 20 amino acids. This chain's CDR3 is CASSEPLRTSRSRYNEKLFF. The CDR3 DNA sequence: TGTGCCAGTAGCGAACCTCTCCGGACCTCCCGATCCCGGTACAATGAAAAACTGTTTTTT.

At least ten counts were recorded for this clonotype. Found in a library prepared for alpha chains, this beta chain is an off-target read, and its abundance has little meaning. The chain uses TRBV6-1 and TRBJ1-5; the D gene is possibly TRBD1 (6 bases). Trimming cost V 5 bases and J 2 bases, with 10 bases left between them. CDR1 and CDR2 from the germline V gene are MNHNS and SASEGT. The CDR3 runs to 14 residues. The CDR3 here is CASSSWGRNQPQHF. The DNA of the CDR3 is TGTGCCAGCAGTAGCTGGGGGCGCAATCAGCCCCAGCATTTT.

In its sample, this clonotype is medium-sized. Since the library was made to target alpha chains, this beta chain is a stray read and its abundance is not meaningful. The genes are TRBV18 and TRBJ2-3; tentatively, D is TRBD1 (5 bases). The CDR3 length is 14 residues. Trimming took off 5 bases at V and 2 bases at J, with 11 bases between the two ends. Germline V lookup: CDR1 KGHSH, CDR2 LQKENI. DNA of the CDR3: TGTGCCAGCTCAACTCAGACAGACACAGATACGCAGTATTTT. Protein: CASSTQTDTDTQYF.

This clonotype is labeled as medium-sized. This beta chain represents an off-target read in a library built for alpha chains; its size is of limited meaning. The chain is built from TRBV30 and TRBJ1-4; D might be TRBD1 (5 bases). The CDR3 spans 13 residues. Trimming removed 0 bases from V and 8 bases from J, with 10 bases in between. Germline values: CDR1 GTSNPN, CDR2 SVGIG (reference sequence). This chain's CDR3 is CAWSVLGVEKLFF. Written as DNA, the CDR3 is TGTGCCTGGAGTGTACTAGGGGTGGAAAAACTGTTTTTT.

In its sample, this clonotype is medium-sized. Since the library was made to target alpha chains, this beta chain is a stray read and its abundance is not meaningful. V is TRBV5-4 and J is TRBJ2-7, with D perhaps assigned TRBD1 or TRBD2 (5 bases each). Trimming pared 4 bases from V and 6 bases from J, leaving 14 bases between. There are 13 residues in the CDR3. CDR1 is SGHNT, CDR2 YYREEE, per germline (reference sequence). For the CDR3, the DNA is TGTGCCAGCAGCCCCCTTGGGGGTCGCGAGCAGTACTTC. Amino acids: CASSPLGGREQYF. Drawing the rest from reference TRBV5-4 and TRBJ2-7, the complete variable domain is ETGVTQSPTHLIKTRGQQVTLRCSSQSGHNTVSWYQQALGQGPQFIFQYYREEENGRGNFPPRFSGLQFPNYSSELNVNALELDDSALYLCASSPLGGREQYFGPGTRLTVT.

By share of the sample, this clonotype is medium-sized. This beta chain is a stray read from a library made for alpha chains; its abundance is not meaningful. The genes are TRBV4-1 and TRBJ1-6; D possibly corresponds to TRBD1 (5 bases). Germline-derived CDR1 and CDR2 are MGHRA and YSYEKL. The CDR3 is 16 amino acids. The germline V and J ends were trimmed by 0 bases and 7 bases, with 13 bases remaining between them. CDR3 sequence reads: CASSQDPGRNNSPLHF. The CDR3, as DNA: TGCGCCAGCAGCCAAGATCCGGGACGGAACAATTCACCCCTCCACTTT.

This clonotype is labeled medium-sized (0.01 to 0.1%). This beta chain came through as a stray read in a library set up for alpha chains, and its size says little. The genes are TRBV28 and TRBJ2-5; weak D call: TRBD2 (6 bases). The germline V gene encodes CDR1 MDHEN and CDR2 SYDVKM. The CDR3 is made up of 14 amino acids. Between the trimmed V and J ends, which lost 3 bases and 1 base, there was a span of 9 bases. Written as DNA, the CDR3 is TGTGCCAGCAGTTTGGCCGGGGGCCAAGAGACCCAGTACTTC. Its translation: CASSLAGGQETQYF.

Remarks on this clonotype: One end of the junction does not line up with germline, which may come from a read error. This beta chain lies outside the target of a library built for alpha chains; its clone size means little. The chain has TRBV3-1 and TRBJ2-7; D could derive from TRBD1 or TRBD2 (5 bases each). This CDR3 has 13 amino acids. Germline loops: CDR1 LGHDT, CDR2 YNNKEL (reference sequence). As DNA, the CDR3 is TGTGTCAGCAGCCGTCAGGGTCCCGGGGAGCAGAACTTC. Translation: CVSSRQGPGEQNF.

Concerning this clonotype: The library was prepared for alpha chains; this beta chain is a stray read, so its frequency means little. The V call is TRBV10-2, the J call TRBJ2-7, with a tentative D call TRBD1 (6 bases). Germline values: CDR1 WSHSY, CDR2 SAAADI. This CDR3 region has 14 residues. Trimming pared 6 bases from V and 6 bases from J, leaving 18 bases between. The CDR3 nucleotides are TGCGCCAGCAGCCTGACAGAGAACAGGGTCGAGCAGTACTTC. Its protein product is CASSLTENRVEQYF.

Concerning this clonotype itself: Within a library made for alpha chains, this beta chain is off target, and its count is uninformative. The chain links TRBV6-6 to TRBJ1-1, with D possibly TRBD1 on 5 matching bases. Germline values: CDR1 MNHNY, CDR2 SVGAGI (reference sequence). The CDR3 runs 11 residues. V shed 6 bases and J shed 11 bases, with 13 bases lying between them. For the CDR3, the DNA is TGTGCCAGCAGCCCAGGGTTATTCGCTTTCTTT. Translated, it gives CASSPGLFAFF.

Relative to its sample, this clonotype is medium-sized. This beta chain came through as a stray read in a library set up for alpha chains, and its size says little. V and J are TRBV11-2 and TRBJ2-6, with TRBD2 as a possible D gene (6 bases). The germline gives CDR1 SGHAT, CDR2 FQNNGV. The CDR3 totals 15 residues. Trimming left V 2 bases short and J 5 bases short, with 10 bases between. CDR3 region: CASSLREDWANVLTF. The CDR3 DNA reads as TGTGCCAGCAGCTTAAGGGAGGACTGGGCCAACGTCCTGACTTTC.

This clonotype showed up many times. This beta chain is an off-target read within a library intended for alpha chains, so its frequency means little. The gene calls are TRBV28 and TRBJ1-6; D gene unclear. V was cut by 6 bases and J by 6 bases, with 3 bases left in between. The CDR3 extends over 11 amino acids. Germline assignment: CDR1 MDHEN and CDR2 SYDVKM. The CDR3 loop is CASSSNSPLHF. CDR3 DNA sequence: TGTGCCAGCAGCAGTAATTCACCCCTCCACTTT.

A note on this clonotype: A library made for alpha chains picked up this beta chain off target, so its size means little. The chain has TRBV11-2 and TRBJ2-4; the D is unclear. V shed 2 bases and J shed 0 bases, with 5 bases lying between them. Germline assignment: CDR1 SGHAT and CDR2 FQNNGV. CDR3 length: 14 amino acids. The CDR3 sequence: CASSLTLAKNIQYF. DNA of the CDR3: TGTGCCAGCAGCTTAACCCTAGCCAAAAACATTCAGTACTTC.